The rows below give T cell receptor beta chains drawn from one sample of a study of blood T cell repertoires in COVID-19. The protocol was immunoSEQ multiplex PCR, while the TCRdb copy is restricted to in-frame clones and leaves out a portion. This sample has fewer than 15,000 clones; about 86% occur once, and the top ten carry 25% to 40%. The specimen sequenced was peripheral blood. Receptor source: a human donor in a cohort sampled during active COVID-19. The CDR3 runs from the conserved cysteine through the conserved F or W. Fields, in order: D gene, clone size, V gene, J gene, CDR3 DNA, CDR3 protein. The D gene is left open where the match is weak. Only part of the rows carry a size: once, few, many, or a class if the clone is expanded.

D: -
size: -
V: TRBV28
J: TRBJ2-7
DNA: TGTGCCAGCAGACAGGGAACAACCTACGAGCAGTACTTC
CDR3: CASRQGTTYEQYF

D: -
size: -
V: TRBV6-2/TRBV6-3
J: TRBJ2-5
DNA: TGTGCCAGCAGTTACTCGTGGAGGTCCGAGACCCAGTACTTC
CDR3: CASSYSWRSETQYF

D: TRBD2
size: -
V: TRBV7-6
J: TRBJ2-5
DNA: TGTGCCAGCAGCGAAGGACTAGCGGGATGGGGAGAGACCCAGTACTTC
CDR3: CASSEGLAGWGETQYF

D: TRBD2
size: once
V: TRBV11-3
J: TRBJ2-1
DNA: TGTGCCAGCAGCTTAGAGATCCTAGCGGAAGAGCAGTTCTTC
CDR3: CASSLEILAEEQFF

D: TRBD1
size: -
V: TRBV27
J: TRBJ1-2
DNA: TGTGCCAGCAGTTTGACGACAGGGGTAGGCTACACCTTC
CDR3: CASSLTTGVGYTF

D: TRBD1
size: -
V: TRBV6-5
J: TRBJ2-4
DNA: TGTGCCAGCACTACAGGGGGCGCGGCCAAAAACATTCAGTACTTC
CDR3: CASTTGGAAKNIQYF

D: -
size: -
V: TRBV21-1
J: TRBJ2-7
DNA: TGTGCCAGCAGCAAAGCAGCCGCGGCTAGCGGGAGGGGACTCTACGAGCAGTACTTC
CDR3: CASSKAAAASGRGLYEQYF

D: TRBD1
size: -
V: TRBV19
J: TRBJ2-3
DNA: TGTGCCAGTAGTGACAGGGGCGATACGCAGTATTTT
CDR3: CASSDRGDTQYF

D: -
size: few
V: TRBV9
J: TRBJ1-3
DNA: TGTGCCAGCAGCGAGACTGAAGGCGGCGGAAACACCATATATTTT
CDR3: CASSETEGGGNTIYF

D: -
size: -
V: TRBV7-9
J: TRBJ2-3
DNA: TGTGCCAGCAGCTTAGAGTCACACACAGATACGCAGTATTTT
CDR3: CASSLESHTDTQYF

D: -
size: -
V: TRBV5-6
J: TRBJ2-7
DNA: TGTGCCAGCAGCTTCCTTGGGGCCGAACAGTACTTC
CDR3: CASSFLGAEQYF

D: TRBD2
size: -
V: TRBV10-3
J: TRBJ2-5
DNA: TGTGCCATCAGTGTTGGTCAGAGCGGGAGGGCCGGTGAGACCCAGTACTTC
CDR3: CAISVGQSGRAGETQYF

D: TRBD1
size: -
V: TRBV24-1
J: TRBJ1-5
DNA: TGTGCCACCAGTGATTCTGCGAGGACAGGGGGATGGGAGCCCCAGCATTTT
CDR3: CATSDSARTGGWEPQHF

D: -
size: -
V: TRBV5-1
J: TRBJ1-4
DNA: TGCGCCAGCAGCCCTTTAGCTACAACTAATGAAAAACTGTTTTTT
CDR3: CASSPLATTNEKLFF

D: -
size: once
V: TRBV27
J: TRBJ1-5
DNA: TGTGCCAGCAGTTTCGGGCAGGGCTACAATCAGCCCCAGCATTTT
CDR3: CASSFGQGYNQPQHF

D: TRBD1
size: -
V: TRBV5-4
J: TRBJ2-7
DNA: TGTGCCAGCAGCTTGCTGGGACAGACGGGGGAGCAGTACTTC
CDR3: CASSLLGQTGEQYF

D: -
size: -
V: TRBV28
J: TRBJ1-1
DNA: TGTGCCAGCTCGGGCAGGGGCAACCCTGAAGCTTTCTTT
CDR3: CASSGRGNPEAFF

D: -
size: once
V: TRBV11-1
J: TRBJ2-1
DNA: TGTGCCAGCAGCGGTAGGGGAAATGAGCAGTTCTTC
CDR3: CASSGRGNEQFF

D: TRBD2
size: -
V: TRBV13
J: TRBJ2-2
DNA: TGTGCCAGCAGGGCCCGACTAGCGCACACCGGGGAGCTGTTTTTT
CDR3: CASRARLAHTGELFF

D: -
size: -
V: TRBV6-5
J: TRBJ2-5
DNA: TGTGCCAGCGGAGTTTACAAGACCCAGTACTTC
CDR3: CASGVYKTQYF

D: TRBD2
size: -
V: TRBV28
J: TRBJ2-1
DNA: TGTGCCAGCAGTTTATTACTAGCGGGGACCTTTTACAATGAGCAGTTCTTC
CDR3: CASSLLLAGTFYNEQFF